This T cell receptor beta chain was captured by sequencing in a study of T cell responses to AZD1222 COVID-19 vaccine. Looking at the study overall: Second doses at about 4 or about 12 weeks were pooled. Findings and limits, study-wide: Repertoire sampling happened only post peak T cell response. Two AZD1222 administrations were followed by greater Spike-specific TCR breadth and depth.

Assay used: immunoSEQ multiplex PCR; TCRdb lists only in-frame clones, some missing. This sample carries more than 85,000 clones, roughly 80% of them seen once, and the ten largest clones take roughly 20%. About this clone: Its antigen is still unknown.

Source: peripheral blood, taken on day 0 of AZD1222 vaccination. The clonotype comes from an adult in good health.

CDR3 residues: CASSPTGGLHQPQHF. DNA for the CDR3: TGTGCCAGCAGTCCTACAGGGGGCTTGCATCAGCCCCAGCATTTT. The V and J genes are TRBV6-5 and TRBJ1-5; 9 nucleotides agree with TRBD1. Germline V gene sequence: CDR1 MNHEY, CDR2 SVGAGI. The junction had 7 bases not matched to a gene; V was cut back by 5 bases and J by 5 bases. CDR3 length: 15 residues.